The 22 T cell receptor beta chains presented below share a single source sample, sequenced in a study of T cell responses to AZD1222 COVID-19 vaccine. Produced via immunoSEQ multiplex PCR; TCRdb's table is partial and in-frame only. Here the sample spans about 94,000 clones, about 88% being singletons. The sample consisted of peripheral blood, taken on day 0 of AZD1222 vaccination. These receptors were collected from an adult in good health.

The chain recombines TRBV7-8 with TRBJ1-5, with D unresolved. The germline V gene encodes CDR1 SGHVS and CDR2 FQNEAQ. The CDR3 spans 16 residues. Trimming pared 1 base from V and 0 bases from J, leaving 10 bases between. The CDR3 region has the DNA TGTGCCAGCAGCTTAGTTTCAGGCTATAGCAATCAGCCCCAGCATTTT. The encoded protein is CASSLVSGYSNQPQHF.

The J gene is TRBJ1-1, the V gene TRBV6-2 or TRBV6-3; no definite D call. Per germline, CDR1 MNHEY and CDR2 SVGEGT. The CDR3 extends over 13 amino acids. V gave up 0 bases and J gave up 4 bases, with 6 bases separating them. CDR3 bases: TGTGCCAGCAGTTACTCGGGGAGCACTGAAGCTTTCTTT. Translated: CASSYSGSTEAFF.

The chain combines TRBV7-8 with TRBJ1-3; D is possibly TRBD1 (5 bases). CDR1 and CDR2 (germline): SGHVS, FQNEAQ. The CDR3 length is 20 residues. V was pared by 1 base and J by 0 bases, with 22 bases between. The CDR3 is CASSLVLPGPLTVSGNTIYF. CDR3 DNA: TGTGCCAGCAGCTTAGTTCTACCGGGACCGCTTACTGTCTCTGGAAACACCATATATTTT.

The V gene is TRBV12-5, the J gene TRBJ1-5; 8 bases match TRBD1. CDR3 size: 17 residues. Germline V gene data show CDR1 as LGHNT and CDR2 as FRNRAP. V shed 1 base, J shed 0 bases, and the junction held 5 bases outside the gene matches. DNA of the CDR3: TGTGCTAGTGGTTTGGGGACAGGGCCTAGTAGCAATCAGCCCCAGCATTTT. Amino acid sequence: CASGLGTGPSSNQPQHF.

Relative to its sample, this clone is medium-sized. This chain links TRBV6-5 with TRBJ1-1; TRBD1 might be the D (5 bases). Germline assignment: CDR1 MNHEY and CDR2 SVGAGI. The CDR3 runs 15 residues. V lost 8 bases to trimming and J lost 5 bases, with 21 bases between them. The DNA for the CDR3 is TGTGCCAGCGGGGGTGGGGGAGGAAATGGGACTGAAGCTTTCTTT. Translation gives CASGGGGGNGTEAFF.

This CDR3 reads CSVATGPNSPLHF. The CDR3 DNA reads as TGCAGCGTTGCGACAGGGCCCAATTCACCCCTCCACTTT. The chain uses TRBV29-1 and TRBJ1-6, with 7 bases identical to TRBD1. Germline V CDR1 and CDR2: SQVTM, ANQGSEA. The CDR3 is made up of 13 amino acids. V lost 4 bases and J lost 7; bases outside the gene matches: 4. Full variable domain (rest looked up from reference TRBV29-1 and TRBJ1-6): SAVISQKPSRDICQRGTSLTIQCQVDSQVTMMFWYRQQPGQSLTLIATANQGSEATYESGFVIDKFPISRPNLTFSTLTVSNMSPEDSSIYLCSVATGPNSPLHFGNGTRLTVT.

CDR3 DNA sequence: TGTGCCAGCAGCTGGGACAGCCAAGAGACCCAGTACTTC. It is translated as CASSWDSQETQYF. This sequence joins TRBV7-8 and TRBJ2-5, with 7 bases lining up with TRBD1. V was clipped by 4 bases and J by 1 base; unmatched bases: 0. CDR1 and CDR2 from the germline V gene are SGHVS and FQNEAQ. The length of the CDR3 is 13 residues.

The rearrangement links TRBV28 to TRBJ2-7; 7 nucleotides agree with TRBD1. The CDR3 is 13 amino acids. V shed 10 bases and J 3 bases; nucleotides not matched to a gene: 9. From germline, CDR1 is MDHEN and CDR2 SYDVKM. The CDR3 region is CATKTGVVYEQYF. The CDR3 DNA is TGTGCCACCAAAACAGGGGTCGTCTACGAGCAGTACTTC.

The V and J genes are TRBV9 and TRBJ2-7; 11 nucleotides match TRBD2. Germline trimming cut 0 bases from V and 5 bases from J; bases unmatched to any gene: 7. The CDR3 spans 16 residues. Germline assignment: CDR1 SGDLS and CDR2 YYNGEE. The CDR3 coding sequence is TGTGCCAGCAGCGTAGGTTTAGCGGGGGGGCTCGACGAGCAGTACTTC. Amino acids: CASSVGLAGGLDEQYF.

V usage is TRBV6-2 or TRBV6-3 and J usage is TRBJ2-7, with 8 bases matching TRBD1. Germline V gene sequence: CDR1 MNHEY, CDR2 SVGEGT. This CDR3 spans 16 amino acids. V dropped 0 bases and J dropped 3; count of bases not matched to a gene: 7. CDR3 nucleotides: TGTGCCAGCAGTTACTCGAAGGCAGGGGGCGGCTACGAGCAGTACTTC. It translates to CASSYSKAGGGYEQYF.

The V gene is TRBV6-2 or TRBV6-3, the J gene TRBJ2-7; the D is unclear. Germline V gene lookup returns CDR1 MNHEY and CDR2 SVGEGT. V lost 2 bases and J lost 1, with 12 bases in between. The CDR3 is 15 amino acids. In nucleotides, the CDR3 is TGTGCCAGCAGTTACAGGATTGGTGAGTCCTACGAGCAGTACTTC. It specifies CASSYRIGESYEQYF.

The chain uses TRBV6-5 and TRBJ1-1; weak D call: TRBD1 (5 bases). V lost 5 bases and J 7 bases, leaving 14 bases between the germline ends. The CDR3 has 13 residues. Germline values: CDR1 MNHEY, CDR2 SVGAGI. CDR3 coding DNA: TGTGCCAGCAGTCCAAAGCAGGGCCGTGAAGCTTTCTTT. It codes for CASSPKQGREAFF.

V gene TRBV5-1 combines with J gene TRBJ2-1, with 13 bases identical to TRBD2. The germline V gene has CDR1 SGHRS and CDR2 YFSETQ. The CDR3 runs to 16 residues. The V segment lost 4 bases and the J segment 7 bases; nucleotides outside the gene matches: 8. CDR3 residues: CASSPRTSGGPNEQFF. In DNA, the CDR3 is TGCGCCAGCAGCCCTAGGACTAGCGGGGGCCCTAATGAGCAGTTCTTC. Looking up the rest from reference TRBV5-1 and TRBJ2-1 gives the full variable domain: KAGVTQTPRYLIKTRGQQVTLSCSPISGHRSVSWYQQTPGQGLQFLFEYFSETQRNKGNFPGRFSGRQFSNSRSEMNVSTLELGDSALYLCASSPRTSGGPNEQFFGPGTRLTVL.

This clone was seen only once. The chain has TRBV10-3 and TRBJ2-1; D remains unclear. Trimming pared 7 bases from V and 9 bases from J, leaving 16 bases between. The germline V gene encodes CDR1 ENHRY and CDR2 SYGVKD. The CDR3 has 13 residues. CDR3 sequence reads: CAIMRSDGTEQFF. The CDR3 DNA is TGTGCCATCATGCGCAGCGATGGAACTGAGCAGTTCTTC.

The chain employs TRBV7-2 and TRBJ2-4, with 9 nucleotides matching TRBD1. The germline gives CDR1 SGHTA, CDR2 FQGNSA. CDR3 length: 15 residues. J lost 0 bases, V lost 6 bases, and 3 bases had no gene match. CDR3: CASSLDRGAKNIQYF. The CDR3 nucleotides read TGTGCCAGCAGTTTGGACAGGGGAGCCAAAAACATTCAGTACTTC. Based on the CDR3 plus reference TRBV7-2 and TRBJ2-4, the full variable domain is GAGVSQSPSNKVTEKGKDVELRCDPISGHTALYWYRQSLGQGLEFLIYFQGNSAPDKSGLPSDRFSAERTGGSVSTLTIQRTQQEDSAVYLCASSLDRGAKNIQYFGAGTRLSVL.

In this sample, this clone turned up a few times. The genes are TRBV9 and TRBJ2-2; D might be TRBD1 or TRBD2, each matching 5 bases. The CDR3 extends over 20 amino acids. Trimming removed 5 bases from V and 3 bases from J, with 29 bases in between. The V gene's germline CDR1 is SGDLS and CDR2 YYNGEE. The DNA of the CDR3 is TGTGCCAGCAGAGCACCCTTAGGCGCGGCAGGGAGAATGGACACCGGGGAGCTGTTTTTT. Residues: CASRAPLGAAGRMDTGELFF.

The chain recombines TRBV2 with TRBJ2-3, with 11 bases that match TRBD2. The CDR3 length is 15 residues. The trim removed 6 bases at V and 2 bases at J, leaving 4 bases unmatched. The V gene's germline CDR1 is SNHLY and CDR2 FYNNEI. CDR3 DNA: TGTGCCAGCAGGATGACTAGCGGGGACACAGATACGCAGTATTTT. This sequence encodes CASRMTSGDTDTQYF.

The chain recombines TRBV4-3 with TRBJ1-1, with TRBD1 matching 7 bases. Germline V gene data show CDR1 as LGHNA and CDR2 as YSLEER. J lost 0 bases, V lost 8 bases, and 6 bases had no gene match. The CDR3 length is 14 residues. CDR3 sequence reads: CASRQGSMNTEAFF. CDR3 bases: TGCGCCAGCCGACAGGGCTCGATGAACACTGAAGCTTTCTTT.

V and J are TRBV4-3 and TRBJ1-6; D not resolved. The germline V gene encodes CDR1 LGHNA and CDR2 YSLEER. V gave up 1 base and J gave up 3 bases, with 4 bases separating them. The CDR3 consists of 14 residues. Written as DNA, the CDR3 is TGCGCCAGCAGCCAAGTCGGCTATAATTCACCCCTCCACTTT. It translates to CASSQVGYNSPLHF.

For the CDR3, the DNA is TGTGCCAGTATCCCGACAGGGTCCGGCGAGCAGTACTTC. Protein product: CASIPTGSGEQYF. V is TRBV19 and J is TRBJ2-7, with TRBD1 matching 7 bases. The CDR3 runs to 13 residues. The junction had 9 bases not matched to a gene; V was cut back by 7 bases and J by 6 bases. CDR1 LNHDA and CDR2 SQIVND come from the germline V gene (reference sequence).

This chain joins TRBV5-1 and TRBJ2-1, with D perhaps TRBD1 or TRBD2 (6 bases each). V gave up 3 bases and J gave up 9 bases, with 28 bases separating them. Germline values: CDR1 SGHRS, CDR2 YFSETQ. This CDR3 has 18 residues. In DNA, the CDR3 is TGCGCCAGCAGCTGGCAGACACTCTTCCAGGGGAGGAGCGGTGAGCAGTTCTTC. Its protein is CASSWQTLFQGRSGEQFF.

The chain joins TRBV25-1 to TRBJ1-2, with D maybe TRBD1 (5 bases). Trimming removed 1 base from V and 7 bases from J, with 19 bases in between. The germline CDR1 and CDR2 sequences are MGHDK and SYGVNS. This CDR3 comprises 16 residues. The CDR3 is CASSESVLRGVAGYTF. The CDR3 coding sequence is TGTGCCAGCAGTGAATCGGTGTTGCGGGGGGTGGCTGGCTACACCTTC.